This TCR beta chain derives from a study of tumor and adjacent non-tumor tissue in lung cancer. Points from the study as a whole: Top 100 clones took a larger repertoire share in normal lung.

The CDR3 has 15 residues. The V segment lost 3 bases and the J segment 5 bases; nucleotides outside the gene matches: 6. CDR1 MNHEY and CDR2 SVGAGI come from the germline V gene. The template was RNA from unsorted bulk tissue. The normal lung tissue was taken more than 3 cm from the tumor edge. Between August and November 2014, newly diagnosed, chemotherapy-naive lung cancer patients underwent thoracic surgery in China. Three rounds of nested PCR, following a modified ARM-PCR protocol, produced the TCRbeta library. TCRdb re-called the multiplex PCR reads through MiXCR, storing one row per CDR3 protein. In the table there are around 100,000 distinct CDR3 sequences, 65% of which are singletons. By sample share, this clonotype is medium-sized. Its cognate antigen is unknown.

Sequencing used distant non-tumor lung tissue. V usage is TRBV6-5 and J usage is TRBJ1-2, with 10 bases fitting TRBD1. This sequence was found in a man aged 30 to 39 with non-small cell lung cancer. The CDR3 coding sequence is TGTGCCAGCAGTTATACGACAGGGGGCGAGTATGGCTACACCTTC. It encodes CASSYTTGGEYGYTF.